These 2 T cell receptor beta chains share one sample of origin, sequenced in a study of T cells in Graves' hyperthyroidism and ophthalmopathy. TCR beta CDR3 sequences were amplified from RNA transcripts. In the first-round RT-PCR of the TCR CDR3, the HTBI primer set was used. Using its own MiXCR run on the multiplex PCR reads, TCRdb lists one record per CDR3 protein. The data show fewer than 350,000 distinct CDR3 sequences, with roughly 15% seen just once and approximately 7.9% held by the top ten. The sequencing input was blood. These receptors were obtained from a woman aged 40 to 50 with Graves' hyperthyroidism.

This clonotype has a count of ten or more. This sequence joins TRBV20-1 and TRBJ1-1; no clear D. Germline-derived CDR1 and CDR2 are DFQATT and SNEGSKA (reference sequence). Trimming stripped 1 base from V and 5 bases from J, with 14 bases between. CDR3 size: 14 residues. CDR3 in amino acids: CSARVVGLRTEAFF. CDR3 DNA: TGCAGTGCTAGAGTAGTCGGCTTGAGGACTGAAGCTTTCTTT.

The chain uses TRBV28 and TRBJ1-2; 12 nucleotides line up with TRBD1. The CDR3 is 16 residues long. Germline CDR1 and CDR2: MDHEN and SYDVKM. V lost 6 bases, J lost 2 bases, and 7 bases stayed unmatched. The CDR3 DNA reads TGTGCCAGCAGACCCGGGACAGGGGGCCGAAACTATGGCTACACCTTC. Its translation is CASRPGTGGRNYGYTF.